This TCR beta chain was retrieved from a study of blood T cell repertoires in COVID-19. Looking at the study overall: The study drew acute and convalescent COVID-19 samples from the United States, Italy and Spain. T cells, B-cell-depleted T cells, or PBMCs provided the cDNA or gDNA that served as material.

Per the original methods: By means of reference gene primer amplification, nucleated cell counts were estimated. Method: immunoSEQ multiplex PCR; TCRdb's copy keeps in-frame clones and lacks some. V and J calls and clone size are copied from that table; D and trimming were computed from the DNA. This table has approximately 120,000 clones, 86% appearing once. This CDR3 is 16 amino acids long. V was clipped by 0 bases and J by 6 bases, with 15 bases between them. In germline, CDR1 is LGHNA, CDR2 YSLEER. The specimen was peripheral blood. The rearrangement uses TRBV4-3 and TRBJ2-1; D gene uncertain. The sequence derives from a human donor in a cohort sampled during active COVID-19. CDR3 DNA sequence: TGCGCCAGCAGCCAAGATTCGAGACCTAGGTTCAATGAGCAGTTCTTC. Translation: CASSQDSRPRFNEQFF.